This T cell receptor beta chain originates from a study of breast tumors, draining lymph nodes, adjacent tissues. Study-level findings and limits: Tumor and nontumor repertoires were significantly more similar in luminal-like than in basal-like breast cancer.

TCRdb analysed the multiplex PCR reads with MiXCR anew, one entry per CDR3 protein. The table includes about 100,000 distinct CDR3 sequences, about 20% detected once. Axillary draining lymph nodes of breast cancer patients supplied the node samples. This clonotype was seen repeatedly, ten times or more. The antigen remains undetermined. The CDR3 extends over 14 amino acids. Trimming shortened V by 2 bases and J by 1 base, and 9 bases separated the two germline ends. Germline-derived CDR1 and CDR2 are SGHRS and YFSETQ. The origin of this receptor is a female donor with breast cancer. Some clones in this sample may be carry-over from other donors' samples. J is TRBJ2-5 and V is TRBV5-1, with D tentatively TRBD1 (6 bases). The material sequenced was axillary lymph node tissue. CDR3 sequence reads: CASSFQGSQETQYF. Written as DNA, the CDR3 is TGCGCCAGCAGCTTCCAGGGGAGCCAAGAGACCCAGTACTTC.